This TCR beta chain emerged from a study of T cell responses to AZD1222 COVID-19 vaccine. Findings of the study overall: Following two doses of AZD1222, Spike-specific TCR breadth and depth rose.

The CDR3 loop spans 11 amino acids. Deletions cut 2 bases from V and 8 bases from J, with 6 bases between. Germline V CDR1 and CDR2: LGHDT, YNNKEL (reference sequence). About this clone: Its antigen is not identified.

Method: immunoSEQ multiplex PCR; TCRdb's copy keeps in-frame clones and lacks some. The sample gives approximately 72,000 clones, nearly 90% of which show up once; roughly 30% is in the top ten. The rearrangement uses TRBV3-1 (or the pseudogene TRBV3-2) and TRBJ1-2, with D hard to call. The clonotype comes from an adult who received the AZD1222 COVID-19 vaccine. The starting material was peripheral blood, obtained 28 days after the second AZD1222 dose. The CDR3 is CASSQTGGYTF. The CDR3 bases are TGTGCCAGCAGCCAAACTGGCGGCTACACCTTC.